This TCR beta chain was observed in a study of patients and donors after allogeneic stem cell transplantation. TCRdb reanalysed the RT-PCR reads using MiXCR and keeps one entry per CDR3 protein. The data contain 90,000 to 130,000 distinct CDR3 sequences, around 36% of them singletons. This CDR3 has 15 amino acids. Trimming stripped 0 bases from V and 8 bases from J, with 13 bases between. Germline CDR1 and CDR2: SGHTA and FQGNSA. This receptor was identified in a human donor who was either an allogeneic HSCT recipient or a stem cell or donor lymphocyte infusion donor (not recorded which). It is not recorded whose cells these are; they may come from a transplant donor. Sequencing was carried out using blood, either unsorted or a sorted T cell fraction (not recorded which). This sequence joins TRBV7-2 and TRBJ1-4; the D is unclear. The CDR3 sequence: CASSLASGRGEKLFF. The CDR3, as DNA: TGTGCCAGCAGCTTAGCGTCAGGACGTGGGGAAAAACTGTTTTTT.